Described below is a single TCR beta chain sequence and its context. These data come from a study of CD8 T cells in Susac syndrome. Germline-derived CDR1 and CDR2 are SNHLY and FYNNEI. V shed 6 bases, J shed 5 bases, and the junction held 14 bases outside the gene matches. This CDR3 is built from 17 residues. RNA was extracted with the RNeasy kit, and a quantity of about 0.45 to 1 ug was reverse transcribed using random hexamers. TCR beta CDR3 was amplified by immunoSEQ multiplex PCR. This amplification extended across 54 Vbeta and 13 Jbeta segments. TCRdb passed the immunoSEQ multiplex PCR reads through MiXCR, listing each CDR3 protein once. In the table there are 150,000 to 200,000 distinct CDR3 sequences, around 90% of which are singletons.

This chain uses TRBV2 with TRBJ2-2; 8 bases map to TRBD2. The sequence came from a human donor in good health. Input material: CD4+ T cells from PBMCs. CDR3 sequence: CASSEPTSGRGTGELFF. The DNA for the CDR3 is TGTGCCAGCAGCGAGCCCACTAGCGGCCGCGGGACCGGGGAGCTGTTTTTT. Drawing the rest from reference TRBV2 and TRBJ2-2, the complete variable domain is EPEVTQTPSHQVTQMGQEVILRCVPISNHLYFYWYRQILGQKVEFLVSFYNNEISEKSEIFDDQFSVERPDGSNFTLKIRSTKLEDSAMYFCASSEPTSGRGTGELFFGEGSRLTVL.